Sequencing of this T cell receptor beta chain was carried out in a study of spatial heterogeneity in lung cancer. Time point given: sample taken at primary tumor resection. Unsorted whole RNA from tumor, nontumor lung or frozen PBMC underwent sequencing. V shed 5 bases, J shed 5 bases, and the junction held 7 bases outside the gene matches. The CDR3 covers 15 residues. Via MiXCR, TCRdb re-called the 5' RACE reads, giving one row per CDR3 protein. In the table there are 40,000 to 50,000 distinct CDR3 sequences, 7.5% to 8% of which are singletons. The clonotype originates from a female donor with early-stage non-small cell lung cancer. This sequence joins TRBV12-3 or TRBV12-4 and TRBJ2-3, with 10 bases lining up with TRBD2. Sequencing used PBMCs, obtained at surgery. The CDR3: CASSLNSGGRDTQYF. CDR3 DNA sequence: TGTGCCAGCAGTCTAAATAGCGGGGGGAGAGATACGCAGTATTTT.